This TCR beta chain comes out of a study of CD8 T cells in ankylosing spondylitis. TCRdb recomputed calls from the 5' RACE reads with MiXCR, one row per CDR3 protein. The top ten clones hold around 12% of a sample with about 150,000 distinct CDR3 sequences, approximately 7.3% of them seen once. The sample taken for sequencing was blood, either unsorted or a sorted T cell fraction (not recorded which). This receptor was identified in a female donor with ankylosing spondylitis or in good health (not recorded which).

This CDR3 reads CASSMPGAYEQYF. The CDR3 DNA reads as TGTGCCAGTAGTATGCCCGGAGCCTACGAGCAGTACTTC. The chain is built from TRBV19 and TRBJ2-7, with D unclear. V lost 3 bases, J lost 2 bases, and 8 bases lay in between. CDR1 and CDR2 from the germline V gene are LNHDA and SQIVND (reference sequence). This CDR3 region has 13 residues.